This record looks at one T cell receptor beta chain sequence and its context. The method was immunoSEQ multiplex PCR; TCRdb's version includes in-frame clones alone and lacks a portion of them. Altogether 85,000 to 100,000 clones are present, less than 95% being singletons, with the ten largest covering 1.7%. The CDR3 loop spans 12 amino acids. V gave up 3 bases and J gave up 4 bases, with 6 bases separating them. The V gene's germline CDR1 is LNHDA and CDR2 SQIVND (reference sequence). The sample comes from a study of blood T cell repertoires in COVID-19. Study information: Sources were T cells, B-cell-depleted T cells, or PBMCs; the material itself was cDNA or gDNA.

This chain joins TRBV19 and TRBJ1-2; D not resolved. This clonotype originated in a man aged 55-75 years with acute or convalescent COVID-19. Sequenced sample: peripheral blood. CDR3 DNA: TGTGCCAGTAGTATCAGTTTCTATGGCTACACCTTC. As protein: CASSISFYGYTF.